These 25 T cell receptor beta chains were sequenced from one sample in a study of T cells in Graves' hyperthyroidism and ophthalmopathy. It was RNA transcripts that yielded the amplified TCR beta CDR3 regions. Carried out on the TCR CDR3, a first-round RT-PCR used the HTBI primer set. TCRdb reprocessed the multiplex PCR reads via MiXCR and lists one record per CDR3 protein. The table records hundreds of thousands of distinct CDR3 sequences, about 22% of them present only once. The sequencing input was blood. These TCRs come from a woman between 70 and 85 years old with Graves' ophthalmopathy.

The sample holds many counts of this clonotype. V is TRBV6-2 or TRBV6-3 and J is TRBJ2-5; 14 bases line up with TRBD2. Per germline, CDR1 MNHEY and CDR2 SVGEGT. The length of the CDR3 is 14 residues. The V gene end was trimmed by 10 bases and the J gene end by 5 bases; junction bases not matched to a gene: 6. The CDR3 bases are TGTGCCACACGACTAGCGGGAGGGTTGGAGACCCAGTACTTC. As protein: CATRLAGGLETQYF.

This clonotype occurred many times. The chain combines TRBV11-2 with TRBJ2-1; unclear D gene. Germline V gives CDR1 SGHAT, CDR2 FQNNGV. V lost 5 bases to trimming and J lost 5 bases, with 16 bases between them. The CDR3 runs 15 residues. The CDR3 nucleotides are TGTGCCAGCAGCGCACATCTACACCCAAACAATGAGCAGTTCTTC. Translated: CASSAHLHPNNEQFF.

The chain uses TRBV7-6 and TRBJ2-1, with D hard to call. This CDR3 comprises 13 residues. Germline-derived CDR1 and CDR2 are SGHVS and FNYEAQ. V gave up 2 bases and J gave up 4 bases, with 6 bases separating them. As DNA, the CDR3 is TGTGCCAGCAGCTTATCGATTTACAATGAGCAGTTCTTC. This encodes CASSLSIYNEQFF.

This clonotype was seen more than once but under ten times. The V gene is TRBV6-6, the J gene TRBJ2-5; 11 bases are shared with TRBD2. The CDR3 is made up of 16 amino acids. The trim removed 0 bases at V and 4 bases at J, leaving 4 bases unmatched. CDR1 and CDR2 (germline): MNHNY, SVGAGI (reference sequence). CDR3 residues: CASSYSLAGGGETQYF. The CDR3, as DNA: TGTGCCAGCAGTTACTCTCTAGCGGGAGGTGGAGAGACCCAGTACTTC.

The chain has TRBV20-1 and TRBJ1-4; TRBD1 agrees at 7 bases. This CDR3 has 13 amino acids. V trimming: 5 bases; J trimming: 5 bases; junction bases outside the gene matches: 5. Germline values: CDR1 DFQATT, CDR2 SNEGSKA (reference sequence). In DNA, the CDR3 is TGCAGTGCTCCAGGGACAGTGAATGAAAAACTGTTTTTT. As protein: CSAPGTVNEKLFF.

This clonotype was picked up a small number of times. The chain combines TRBV3-1 with TRBJ2-6, with D unclear. Looked up from germline, CDR1 is LGHDT and CDR2 is YNNKEL (reference sequence). The CDR3 is made up of 16 amino acids. With 6 bases removed from V and 0 bases from J, the gap between germline ends came to 12 bases. The chain's CDR3 is CASSRSDLSGANVLTF. CDR3 in DNA: TGTGCCAGCAGTCGCAGTGACCTCTCTGGGGCCAACGTCCTGACTTTC.

The chain uses TRBV5-1 and TRBJ1-2; D gene uncertain. The CDR3 has 17 amino acids. Germline CDR1 reads SGHRS; CDR2 reads YFSETQ. V was clipped by 0 bases and J by 7 bases, with 22 bases between them. The CDR3 spells CASSLAGSTLILGGYTF. CDR3 in DNA: TGCGCCAGCAGCTTGGCAGGAAGTACCTTGATTCTTGGTGGCTACACCTTC.

The chain is built from TRBV4-2 and TRBJ2-1; D ambiguous. The V end lost 1 base, the J end lost 4 bases, and 8 bases lay between the germline ends. Germline V gene lookup returns CDR1 LGHNA and CDR2 YNFKEQ. CDR3 size: 14 residues. As DNA, the CDR3 is TGTGCCAGCAGCCAAGTGGGCCAGTACAATGAGCAGTTCTTC. Translation: CASSQVGQYNEQFF.

The sample holds many counts of this clonotype. The rearrangement uses TRBV2 and TRBJ2-1, with 8 positions matching TRBD1. The CDR3 length is 15 residues. V was clipped by 5 bases and J by 9 bases; unmatched bases: 12. Germline V gene lookup returns CDR1 SNHLY and CDR2 FYNNEI. The CDR3 DNA reads as TGTGCCAGCAGTCGGACAGGGCCGTCAAGGGGTGAGCAGTTCTTC. It codes for CASSRTGPSRGEQFF.

In its sample, this clonotype was seen a few times. A single base separates this from a much larger clone, so it may be a read error. The chain employs TRBV6-1 and TRBJ2-3; no definite D call. Germline V gives CDR1 MNHNS, CDR2 SASEGT. Trimming took 7 bases from V and 0 from J, leaving 5 bases between them. This CDR3 is 12 amino acids long. CDR3 sequence reads: CASTPSTDTQYF. The CDR3 DNA reads as TGTGCCAGCACACCAAGCACAGATACGCAGTATTTT.

There are many counts of this clonotype. The rearrangement uses TRBV20-1 and TRBJ2-7; TRBD1 matches 8 bases. Germline CDR1 DFQATT, CDR2 SNEGSKA (reference sequence). The V gene end was trimmed by 2 bases and the J gene end by 6 bases; junction bases not matched to a gene: 9. The CDR3 covers 14 residues. As DNA, the CDR3 is TGCAGTGCTAGATCACACCACGACAGGGGCGAGCAGTACTTC. This sequence encodes CSARSHHDRGEQYF.

This clonotype was detected a few times. The chain is built from TRBV18 and TRBJ1-5; 7 nucleotides line up with TRBD1. The J segment lost 5 bases and the V segment lost 3 bases, leaving 10 bases of the junction unmatched. Germline CDR1 is KGHSH and CDR2 is LQKENI. There are 16 residues in the CDR3. This CDR3 reads CASSPSTGPLDQPQHF. As DNA, the CDR3 is TGTGCCAGCTCACCTTCGACAGGGCCCCTCGATCAGCCCCAGCATTTT.

V gene TRBV9 combines with J gene TRBJ2-2; unclear D gene. CDR3 length equals 14 residues. The ends were cut back, 0 bases at V and 6 bases at J, with 9 bases in the middle. The germline gives CDR1 SGDLS, CDR2 YYNGEE. DNA of the CDR3: TGTGCCAGCAGCGTAGACATAGGACCCGGGGAGCTGTTTTTT. Its protein is CASSVDIGPGELFF.

The V gene is TRBV27, the J gene TRBJ1-2; D might be TRBD1 (6 bases). CDR1 is MNHEY, CDR2 SMNVEV, per germline (reference sequence). Trimming shortened V by 4 bases and J by 2 bases, and 17 bases separated the two germline ends. The CDR3 is made up of 16 amino acids. DNA for the CDR3: TGTGCCAGCAGTTCCACCTTGGGACATATAAACTATGGCTACACCTTC. Protein sequence: CASSSTLGHINYGYTF.

V usage is TRBV12-3 or TRBV12-4 and J usage is TRBJ2-3; maybe TRBD1 (5 bases). The CDR3 covers 17 residues. With 6 bases removed from V and 2 bases from J, the gap between germline ends came to 21 bases. CDR3 bases: TGTGCCAGCAGCTTACGGACACAAACCTATTTCACAGATACGCAGTATTTT. This codes for CASSLRTQTYFTDTQYF.

This clonotype was observed many times. The gene calls are TRBV6-6 and TRBJ1-1; no definite D call. The germline CDR1 and CDR2 sequences are MNHNY and SVGAGI (reference sequence). With 0 bases removed from V and 11 bases from J, the gap between germline ends came to 13 bases. The CDR3 runs to 13 residues. CDR3 bases: TGTGCCAGCAGTTACTCGATGGTCCGCGACGCTTTCTTT. Translation gives CASSYSMVRDAFF.

This clonotype has at least ten counts. J is TRBJ2-3 and V is TRBV20-1, with D uncertain. The germline gives CDR1 DFQATT, CDR2 SNEGSKA (reference sequence). The V end was cut by 1 base, the J end by 6 bases, with 14 bases between. There are 14 residues in the CDR3. CDR3: CSARVIVGGDTQYF. CDR3 bases: TGCAGTGCTAGAGTAATCGTGGGTGGGGATACGCAGTATTTT.

The chain has TRBV12-3 or TRBV12-4 and TRBJ2-5, with D possibly called TRBD1 or TRBD2 (6 bases each). Trimming cost V 6 bases and J 1 base, with 21 bases left between them. The CDR3 has 17 amino acids. The CDR3 region has the DNA TGTGCCAGCAGCACCCGTCCCCCGGGGGCCATCCAAGAGACCCAGTACTTC. The encoded protein is CASSTRPPGAIQETQYF.

This clonotype was seen a handful of times. The chain employs TRBV4-3 and TRBJ2-5; no clear D. This CDR3 region has 13 residues. CDR1 and CDR2 (germline): LGHNA, YSLEER. V was cut by 3 bases and J by 5 bases, with 10 bases left in between. The CDR3 nucleotides read TGCGCCAGCAGCCATGCGCTGGGGGAGACCCAGTACTTC. Protein product: CASSHALGETQYF.

This clonotype has only a few counts. The chain has TRBV11-2 and TRBJ1-2, with D possibly TRBD1 on 6 matching bases. The CDR3 has 15 residues. Germline CDR1 is SGHAT and CDR2 is FQNNGV. Trimming took off 6 bases at V and 1 base at J, with 15 bases between the two ends. The CDR3 here is CASRLVQGDNYGYTF. CDR3 in DNA: TGTGCCAGCAGGCTCGTACAGGGAGATAACTATGGCTACACCTTC. The full variable domain, completed using reference TRBV11-2 and TRBJ1-2, is EAGVAQSPRYKIIEKRQSVAFWCNPISGHATLYWYQQILGQGPKLLIQFQNNGVVDDSQLPKDRFSAERLKGVDSTLKIQPAKLEDSAVYLCASRLVQGDNYGYTFGSGTRLTVV.

This clonotype has ten or more counts. V and J are TRBV12-3 or TRBV12-4 and TRBJ1-6, with D possibly matching TRBD1 (6 bases). The CDR3 extends over 14 amino acids. V was clipped by 6 bases and J by 3 bases, with 9 bases between them. In nucleotides, the CDR3 is TGTGCCAGCAGGGGAGGGGGCTATAATTCACCCCTCCACTTT. This gives the protein CASRGGGYNSPLHF.

The rearrangement links TRBV28 to TRBJ1-3; D remains ambiguous. This CDR3 comprises 14 residues. Germline CDR1 MDHEN, CDR2 SYDVKM. Trimming removed 6 bases from V and 1 base from J, with 10 bases in between. The CDR3 DNA sequence: TGTGCCAGCAGACCCGCAGGTTCTGGAAACACCATATATTTT. It is translated as CASRPAGSGNTIYF.

This clonotype has a handful of counts. The V call is TRBV3-1, the J call TRBJ2-4, with a tentative D call TRBD2 (6 bases). Germline assignment: CDR1 LGHDT and CDR2 YNNKEL (reference sequence). The ends were cut back, 0 bases at V and 7 bases at J, with 10 bases in the middle. CDR3 length equals 14 residues. CDR3 residues: CASSQDGGRNIQYF. The CDR3 DNA reads TGTGCCAGCAGCCAAGATGGAGGGAGGAACATTCAGTACTTC.

This chain uses TRBV5-1 with TRBJ2-1; TRBD1 is a possible D gene (5 bases). CDR1 and CDR2 (germline): SGHRS, YFSETQ. CDR3 length: 14 amino acids. V lost 1 base to trimming and J lost 5 bases, with 10 bases between them. The CDR3 nucleotides read TGCGCCAGCAGCTTGAGAGACAGAAACAATGAGCAGTTCTTC. Amino acid sequence: CASSLRDRNNEQFF.

The chain couples TRBV6-1 to TRBJ1-2; possibly TRBD1 for D (6 bases). The CDR3 runs 15 residues. Germline values: CDR1 MNHNS, CDR2 SASEGT. Trimming took 2 bases from V and 6 from J, leaving 16 bases between them. This CDR3 is CASSETPRGENGYTF. CDR3 DNA sequence: TGTGCCAGCAGTGAAACGCCGAGGGGGGAAAATGGCTACACCTTC.